This T cell receptor beta chain was sequenced for a study of blood T cell repertoires in COVID-19. Generated by immunoSEQ multiplex PCR, the TCRdb table keeps only in-frame clones and is missing some. The repertoire has a few hundred thousand clones, about nine tenths of them found once; the top ten carry 0.95% to 1.5%. CDR3 size: 14 residues. With V trimmed by 4 bases and J by 0 bases, 3 bases remained unmatched. Germline V lookup: CDR1 KGHSH, CDR2 LQKENI. Participants' reported clinical history set cohort assignment. This TCR was sampled from a man aged 25 to 40 who had recovered from COVID-19. The J gene is TRBJ2-7, the V gene TRBV18; 7 nucleotides line up with TRBD1. The sample consisted of PBMCs or T cells enriched from blood (not recorded which). The CDR3 nucleotides are TGTGCCAGCTCACGGGACAGTGACTCCTACGAGCAGTACTTC. Its protein is CASSRDSDSYEQYF.